Below, 9 T cell receptor beta chains from the same sample are listed, as sequenced in a study of Graves' ophthalmopathy and Graves' hyperthyroidism. Researchers took RNA transcripts and amplified TCR beta CDR3 regions from them. HTBI primers primed a first-round RT-PCR, and a second-round multiplex PCR followed. TCRdb independently ran MiXCR on the multiplex PCR reads; one entry per CDR3 protein. The sample has hundreds of thousands of distinct CDR3 sequences, 20% to 25% seen once. Sample: peripheral blood. Every receptor here comes from a woman aged 18 to 35 with stable Graves' hyperthyroidism. Some clones in this sample may be carry-over from other donors' samples.

This clonotype has just a few counts. The V call is TRBV19, the J call TRBJ1-1, with 11 bases matching TRBD1. J was trimmed by 3 bases and V by 8 bases; bases with no gene match: 2. Germline V CDR1 and CDR2: LNHDA, SQIVND (reference sequence). CDR3 length: 13 residues. In DNA, the CDR3 is TGTGCCAGTGGACAGGGGGCGGACACTGAAGCTTTCTTT. It encodes CASGQGADTEAFF. Combining the CDR3 with reference TRBV19 and TRBJ1-1 gives the whole variable domain DGGITQSPKYLFRKEGQNVTLSCEQNLNHDAMYWYRQDPGQGLRLIYYSQIVNDFQKGDIAEGYSVSREKKESFPLTVTSAQKNPTAFYLCASGQGADTEAFFGQGTRLTVV.

This clonotype was counted ten times or more. The chain joins TRBV6-5 to TRBJ1-1; no clear D. The CDR3 runs 11 residues. The V gene lost 4 bases and the J gene lost 1 base, with 1 base spanning the gap. The germline V gene has CDR1 MNHEY and CDR2 SVGAGI. CDR3 nucleotide sequence: TGTGCCAGCAGTTGGAACACTGAAGCTTTCTTT. Translation: CASSWNTEAFF.

This chain joins TRBV2 and TRBJ1-2; D perhaps matches TRBD1 (5 bases). Trimming removed 7 bases at V and 4 bases at J, with 16 bases between. The length of the CDR3 is 14 residues. Germline V gene data show CDR1 as SNHLY and CDR2 as FYNNEI. The CDR3 DNA reads as TGTGCCAGCATCCGGGGGAAAATGGGCTATGGCTACACCTTC. Protein product: CASIRGKMGYGYTF.

Many counts were recorded for this clonotype. The V call is TRBV18, the J call TRBJ1-5; D ambiguous. The CDR3 runs to 14 residues. CDR1 KGHSH and CDR2 LQKENI come from the germline V gene. V was shortened by 2 bases and J by 0 bases, with 5 bases between the two germline ends. The CDR3 sequence: CASSPADSNQPQHF. CDR3 in DNA: TGTGCCAGCTCACCAGCGGATAGCAATCAGCCCCAGCATTTT.

There are a few counts of this clonotype. A much more abundant neighbour one base away suggests this may be a read error. The chain is built from TRBV15 and TRBJ2-7, with no clear D. The length of the CDR3 is 12 residues. Looked up from germline, CDR1 is LNHNV and CDR2 is YYDKDF (reference sequence). CDR3 in DNA: TGTGCCACCAGCAGAGATTCCTGCGAGCAGTACTTC. Translation gives CATSRDSCEQYF.

Many counts were recorded for this clonotype. This chain joins TRBV28 and TRBJ2-7, with TRBD2 matching over 12 bases. Per germline, CDR1 MDHEN and CDR2 SYDVKM. The CDR3 loop spans 15 amino acids. With 5 bases clipped from V and 2 bases from J, the junction kept 4 bases outside the gene matches. Here the CDR3 DNA reads TGTGCCAGCAGTATCCTAGCGGGAGGGCCCTACGAGCAGTACTTC. Protein product: CASSILAGGPYEQYF.

The sample holds many counts of this clonotype. The rearrangement uses TRBV28 and TRBJ2-5; possibly TRBD2 for D (6 bases). This CDR3 contains 15 residues. CDR1 is MDHEN and CDR2 is SYDVKM in the germline V gene. V was shortened by 6 bases and J by 2 bases, with 16 bases between the two germline ends. CDR3 nucleotides: TGTGCCAGCAGCGGGCTGGGAGGCGGACAAGAGACCCAGTACTTC. It translates to CASSGLGGGQETQYF.

The table lists this clonotype with many counts. The chain recombines TRBV12-3 or TRBV12-4 with TRBJ2-5; tentative D call: TRBD2 (6 bases). Trimming left V 2 bases short and J 5 bases short, with 9 bases between. The CDR3 has 13 residues. The CDR3 bases are TGTGCCAGCAGTTTAATGGCGGGGGAGACCCAGTACTTC. This translates into CASSLMAGETQYF.

The rearrangement uses TRBV10-1 and TRBJ2-7; 11 nucleotides match TRBD2. V shed 5 bases and J 4 bases; nucleotides not matched to a gene: 7. Germline assignment: CDR1 WNHNN and CDR2 SYGVQD (reference sequence). The CDR3 spans 15 residues. CDR3 sequence reads: CASSPGTSGEYEQYV. The CDR3 nucleotides read TGCGCCAGCAGTCCAGGGACTAGCGGAGAATACGAGCAGTACGTC.